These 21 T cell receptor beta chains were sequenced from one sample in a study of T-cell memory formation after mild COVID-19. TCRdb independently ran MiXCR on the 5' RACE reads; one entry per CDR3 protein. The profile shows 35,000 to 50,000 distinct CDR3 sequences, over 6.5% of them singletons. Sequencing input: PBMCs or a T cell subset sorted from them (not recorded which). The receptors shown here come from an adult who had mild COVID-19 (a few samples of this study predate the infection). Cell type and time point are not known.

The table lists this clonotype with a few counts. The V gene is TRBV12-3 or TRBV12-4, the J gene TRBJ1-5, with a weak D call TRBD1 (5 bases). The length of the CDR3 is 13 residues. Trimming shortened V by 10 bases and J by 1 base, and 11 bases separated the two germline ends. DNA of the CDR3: TGTGCCACCAGGGTTTCGAGCAATCAGCCCCAGCATTTT. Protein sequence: CATRVSSNQPQHF.

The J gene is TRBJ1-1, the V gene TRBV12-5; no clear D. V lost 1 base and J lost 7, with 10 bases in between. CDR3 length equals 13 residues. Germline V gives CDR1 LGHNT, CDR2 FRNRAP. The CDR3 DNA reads TGTGCTAGTGGTTTGGGCTTACGGATTGAAGCTTTCTTT. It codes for CASGLGLRIEAFF.

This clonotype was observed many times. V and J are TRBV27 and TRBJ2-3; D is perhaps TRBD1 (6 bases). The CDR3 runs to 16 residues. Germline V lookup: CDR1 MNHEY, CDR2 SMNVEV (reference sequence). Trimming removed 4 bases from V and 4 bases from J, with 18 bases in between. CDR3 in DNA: TGTGCCAGCAGTTCCACAGGGTCCGTTGAGTCAGATACGCAGTATTTT. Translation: CASSSTGSVESDTQYF.

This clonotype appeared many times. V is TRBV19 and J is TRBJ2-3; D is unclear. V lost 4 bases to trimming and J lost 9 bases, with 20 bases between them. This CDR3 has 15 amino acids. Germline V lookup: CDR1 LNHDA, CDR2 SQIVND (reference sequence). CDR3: CASSKRAVLGTTQYF. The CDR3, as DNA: TGTGCCAGTAGTAAACGTGCAGTGTTGGGCACAACGCAGTATTTT.

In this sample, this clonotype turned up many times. The CDR3 sequence: CAWSESWAGLGETQYF. CDR3 DNA sequence: TGTGCCTGGAGTGAATCCTGGGCAGGCCTCGGGGAGACCCAGTACTTC. This chain links TRBV30 with TRBJ2-5; D ambiguous. The CDR3 is 16 amino acids. Germline CDR1 is GTSNPN and CDR2 is SVGIG (reference sequence). V shed 1 base and J shed 5 bases, with 20 bases lying between them.

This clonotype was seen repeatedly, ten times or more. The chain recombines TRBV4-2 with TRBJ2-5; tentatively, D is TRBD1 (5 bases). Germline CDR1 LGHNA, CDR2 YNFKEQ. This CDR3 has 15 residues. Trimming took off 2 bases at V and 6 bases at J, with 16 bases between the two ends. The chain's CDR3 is CASSQPVGDQKTQYF. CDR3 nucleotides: TGTGCCAGCAGCCAACCCGTAGGGGATCAAAAGACCCAGTACTTC.

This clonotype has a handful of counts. CDR3 residues: CAGGRLAGSQETQYF. CDR3 nucleotides: TGTGCCGGGGGGAGACTAGCGGGGAGCCAAGAGACCCAGTACTTC. This chain connects TRBV30 to TRBJ2-5; 11 nucleotides line up with TRBD2. CDR3 length: 15 amino acids. CDR1 GTSNPN and CDR2 SVGIG come from the germline V gene (reference sequence). With 8 bases clipped from V and 1 base from J, the junction kept 9 bases outside the gene matches.

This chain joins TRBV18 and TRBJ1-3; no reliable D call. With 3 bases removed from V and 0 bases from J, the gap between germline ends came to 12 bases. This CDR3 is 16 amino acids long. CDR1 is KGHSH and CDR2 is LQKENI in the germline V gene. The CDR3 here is CASSPPMPSSGNTIYF. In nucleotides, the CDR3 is TGTGCCAGCTCACCCCCTATGCCCTCCTCTGGAAACACCATATATTTT.

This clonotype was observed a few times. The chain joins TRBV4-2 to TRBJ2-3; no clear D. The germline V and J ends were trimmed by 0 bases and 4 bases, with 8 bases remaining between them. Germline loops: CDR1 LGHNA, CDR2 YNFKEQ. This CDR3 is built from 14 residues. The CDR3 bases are TGTGCCAGCAGCCAAGACCCCATCGCAGATACGCAGTATTTT. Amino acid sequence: CASSQDPIADTQYF.

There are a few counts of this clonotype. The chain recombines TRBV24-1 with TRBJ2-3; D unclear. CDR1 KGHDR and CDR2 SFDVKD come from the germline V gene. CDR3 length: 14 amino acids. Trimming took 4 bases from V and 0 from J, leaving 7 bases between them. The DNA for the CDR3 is TGTGCCACCAGTGAAGCCAGAAGCACAGATACGCAGTATTTT. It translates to CATSEARSTDTQYF.

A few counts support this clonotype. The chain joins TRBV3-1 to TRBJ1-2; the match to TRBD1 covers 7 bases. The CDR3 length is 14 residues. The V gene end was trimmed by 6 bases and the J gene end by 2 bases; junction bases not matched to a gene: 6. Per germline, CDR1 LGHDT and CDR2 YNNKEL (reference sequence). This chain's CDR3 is CASRQRDSNYGYTF. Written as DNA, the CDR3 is TGTGCCAGCAGACAGAGGGACAGCAACTATGGCTACACCTTC. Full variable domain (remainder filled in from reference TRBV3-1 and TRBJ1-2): DTAVSQTPKYLVTQMGNDKSIKCEQNLGHDTMYWYKQDSKKFLKIMFSYNNKELIINETVPNRFSPKSPDKAHLNLHINSLELGDSAVYFCASRQRDSNYGYTFGSGTRLTVV.

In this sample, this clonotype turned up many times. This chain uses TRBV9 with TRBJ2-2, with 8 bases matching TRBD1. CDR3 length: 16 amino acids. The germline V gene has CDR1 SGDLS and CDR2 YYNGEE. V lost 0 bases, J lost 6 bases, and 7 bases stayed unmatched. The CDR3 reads CASSVASGGYSGELFF. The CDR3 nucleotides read TGTGCCAGCAGCGTAGCTTCAGGGGGCTATTCCGGGGAGCTGTTTTTT.

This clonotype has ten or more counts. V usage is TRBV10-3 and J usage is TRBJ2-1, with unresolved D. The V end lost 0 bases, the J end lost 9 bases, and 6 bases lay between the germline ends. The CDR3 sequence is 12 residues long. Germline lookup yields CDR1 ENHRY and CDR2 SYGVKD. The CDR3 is CAISESVSEQFF. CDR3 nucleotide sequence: TGTGCCATCAGTGAGTCCGTGAGTGAGCAGTTCTTC.

CDR3 loop: CASSLEVSGGYTF. The CDR3 DNA follows: TGTGCCAGCAGCTTAGAGGTGTCAGGTGGCTACACCTTC. The chain has TRBV7-9 and TRBJ1-2; D is unresolved. This CDR3 comprises 13 residues. Germline V CDR1 and CDR2: SEHNR, FQNEAQ (reference sequence). The V and J ends lost 1 base and 7 bases respectively, with 10 bases between them.

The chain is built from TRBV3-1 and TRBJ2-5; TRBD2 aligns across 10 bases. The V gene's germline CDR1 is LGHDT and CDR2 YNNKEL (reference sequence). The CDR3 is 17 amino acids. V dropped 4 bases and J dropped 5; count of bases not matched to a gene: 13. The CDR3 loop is CASSLRYGAGGSETQYF. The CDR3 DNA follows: TGTGCCAGCAGCCTACGCTACGGAGCGGGAGGGTCGGAGACCCAGTACTTC.

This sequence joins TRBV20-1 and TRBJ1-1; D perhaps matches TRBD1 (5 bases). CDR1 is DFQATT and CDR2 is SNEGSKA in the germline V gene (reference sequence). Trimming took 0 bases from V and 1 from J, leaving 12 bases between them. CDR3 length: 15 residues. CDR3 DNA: TGCAGTGCTAGAGATCCGCCAGGGCCGAACACTGAAGCTTTCTTT. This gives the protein CSARDPPGPNTEAFF.

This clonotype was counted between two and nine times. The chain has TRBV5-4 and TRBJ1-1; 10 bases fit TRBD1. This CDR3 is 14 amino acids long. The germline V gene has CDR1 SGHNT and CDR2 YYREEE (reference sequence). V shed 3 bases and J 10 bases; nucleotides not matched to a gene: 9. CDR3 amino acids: CASSWAGTGDVAFF. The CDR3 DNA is TGTGCCAGCAGCTGGGCCGGGACAGGGGATGTAGCTTTCTTT.

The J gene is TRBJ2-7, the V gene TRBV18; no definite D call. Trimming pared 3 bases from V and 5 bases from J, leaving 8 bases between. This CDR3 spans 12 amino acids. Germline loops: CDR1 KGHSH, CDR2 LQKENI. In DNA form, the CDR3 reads TGTGCCAGCTCACCCCCCTTAAACGAGCAGTACTTC. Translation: CASSPPLNEQYF.

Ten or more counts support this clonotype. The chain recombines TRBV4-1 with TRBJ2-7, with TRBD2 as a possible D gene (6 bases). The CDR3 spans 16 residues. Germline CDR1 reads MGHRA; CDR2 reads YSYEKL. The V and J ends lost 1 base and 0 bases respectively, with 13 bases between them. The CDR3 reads CASSQARGFGSYEQYF. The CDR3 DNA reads TGCGCCAGCAGCCAAGCCCGGGGGTTTGGCTCCTACGAGCAGTACTTC.

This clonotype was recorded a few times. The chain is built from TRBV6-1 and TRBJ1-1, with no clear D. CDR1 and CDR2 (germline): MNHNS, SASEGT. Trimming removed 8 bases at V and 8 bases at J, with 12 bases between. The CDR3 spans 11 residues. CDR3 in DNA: TGTGCCAGCCGAACAGTAGGAGAAGCTTTCTTT. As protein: CASRTVGEAFF.

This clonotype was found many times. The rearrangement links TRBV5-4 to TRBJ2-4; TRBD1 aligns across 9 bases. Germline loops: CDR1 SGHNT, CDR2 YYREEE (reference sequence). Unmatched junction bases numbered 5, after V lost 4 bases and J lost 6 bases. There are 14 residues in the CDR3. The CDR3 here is CASSRDRGGNIQYF. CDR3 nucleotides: TGTGCCAGCAGCCGCGACAGGGGGGGAAACATTCAGTACTTC.